This TCR beta chain stems from a study of PD-1 blockade in classical Hodgkin lymphoma. General study findings and limits: Exclusion covered patients beginning nivolumab under 1 year post-ASCT. Significantly greater TCR diversity emerged by C4D1 in CD4+ cells but not CD8+ cells.

Points on this clone: Its target is unknown.

V shed 3 bases and J 8 bases; nucleotides not matched to a gene: 6. The CDR3 loop spans 15 amino acids. Germline CDR1 reads MGHRA; CDR2 reads YSYEKL. The repertoire was sequenced with immunoSEQ multiplex PCR; TCRdb's copy has only in-frame clones and lacks some. The sample comprises 15,000 to 20,000 clones, around 79% of which are singletons, and 15% to 20% rests with the top ten. The patients all showed relapse after autologous stem cell transplantation, while their brentuximab vedotin exposure varied. Each best response was a complete response, a partial response or progressive disease. The sequencing here drew on peripheral blood mononuclear cells (PBMCs), taken before the second cycle of nivolumab. The TCR was taken from a human donor with classical Hodgkin lymphoma. The rearrangement uses TRBV4-1 and TRBJ1-6; 8 positions match TRBD1. DNA for the CDR3: TGCGCCAGCAGCCACGACCAGGGGGCAGATTCACCCCTCCACTTT. Residues: CASSHDQGADSPLHF.